This entry describes one TCR beta chain. When the RNA was reverse transcribed, random hexamers were used with an input of about 0.5 to 1 ug. The method of amplification for TCR beta CDR3 was immunoSEQ multiplex PCR, covering 54 Vbeta and 13 Jbeta. TCRdb reanalysed the immunoSEQ multiplex PCR reads using MiXCR and keeps one entry per CDR3 protein. Of 300,000 or so distinct CDR3 sequences in the sample, around 92% were seen once. J lost 1 base, V lost 5 bases, and 9 bases had no gene match. Looked up from germline, CDR1 is SEHNR and CDR2 is FQNEAQ (reference sequence). The CDR3 is 16 residues long. The source of the sample is a study of CD8 T cells in Susac syndrome.

Specimen: CD4+ T cells from PBMCs. The TCR originated in a human donor with multiple sclerosis. The rearrangement joins TRBV7-9 to TRBJ1-2, with 8 bases lining up with TRBD1. This CDR3 reads CASSGTPGQVNYGYTF. CDR3 bases: TGTGCCAGCAGCGGGACACCGGGACAGGTTAACTATGGCTACACCTTC.